This T cell receptor (beta chain) originates from a study of blood T cell repertoires in COVID-19. This clone was found a few times. Repertoires were generated with immunoSEQ multiplex PCR, while TCRdb's copy carries only in-frame clones and drops some. This sample has tens of thousands of clones, with roughly 93% found just once. Input material: peripheral blood. This receptor was taken from a human donor in a cohort sampled during active COVID-19.

The CDR3 loop reads CASSQDVAGAKDTQYF. DNA for the CDR3: TGTGCCAGCAGCCAAGACGTAGCGGGAGCCAAAGATACGCAGTATTTT. This sequence joins TRBV4-2 and TRBJ2-3, with 9 bases fitting TRBD2. Trimming removed 0 bases from V and 5 bases from J; junction bases left unmatched: 6. The germline CDR1 and CDR2 sequences are LGHNA and YNFKEQ. CDR3 length: 16 residues.